These 8 T cell receptor beta chains originate from one sample sequenced in a study of vaccination effects on CD4 cells after COVID-19. Their target antigens are unknown. Assay: immunoSEQ multiplex PCR; the TCRdb copy retains only in-frame clones and omits some. This sample has 62,000 or so clones, with 80% found just once. Antigen-specific CD4+ T cell clonotypes were called by their expansion after viral peptide-pool culture in ViraFEST. Having been cultured for around ten days, the cells underwent CD4+ T cell isolation. None of these healthy vaccinees had been infected with SARS-CoV-2 before vaccination. The input for sequencing was CD4+ T cells from PBMCs cultured with SARS-CoV-2 spike peptides, taken before COVID-19 vaccination. Receptor source: a human donor who received a COVID-19 vaccine.

The gene calls are TRBV9 and TRBJ2-3; no definite D call. The V end was cut by 4 bases, the J end by 5 bases, with 17 bases between. The CDR3 covers 15 residues. Germline V CDR1 and CDR2: SGDLS, YYNGEE. The CDR3 DNA follows: TGTGCCAGCAGCCCAGCATGGGCTAGGAGAGATACGCAGTATTTT. The encoded protein is CASSPAWARRDTQYF.

The chain recombines TRBV11-2 with TRBJ1-4; TRBD1 agrees at 7 bases. After removal of 0 bases from V and 3 bases from J, the junction contained 4 bases not matched to a gene. From germline, CDR1 is SGHAT and CDR2 FQNNGV. The CDR3 is 16 amino acids. CDR3 region: CASSLERGQPNEKLFF. DNA of the CDR3: TGTGCCAGCAGCTTAGAAAGGGGACAGCCTAATGAAAAACTGTTTTTT.

The V gene is TRBV11-2, the J gene TRBJ1-1, with a possible D match to TRBD1 (5 bases). With 5 bases removed from V and 2 bases from J, the gap between germline ends came to 21 bases. Germline V lookup: CDR1 SGHAT, CDR2 FQNNGV. The CDR3 is made up of 17 amino acids. The chain's CDR3 is CASSPLLWGYSNTEAFF. The CDR3 region has the DNA TGTGCCAGCAGCCCACTCCTTTGGGGCTATAGTAACACTGAAGCTTTCTTT.

V gene TRBV5-6 combines with J gene TRBJ1-5; the D is unclear. V gave up 1 base and J gave up 0 bases, with 8 bases separating them. The CDR3 runs 15 residues. Germline loops: CDR1 SGHDT, CDR2 YYEEEE. The CDR3 DNA follows: TGTGCCAGCAGCTTGATAGGCAATAGCAATCAGCCCCAGCATTTT. Translation gives CASSLIGNSNQPQHF.

The table lists this clone with a count of one. The J gene is TRBJ1-3, the V gene TRBV7-2; TRBD1 matches at 8 bases. Looked up from germline, CDR1 is SGHTA and CDR2 is FQGNSA. The CDR3 sequence is 12 residues long. The V and J ends lost 4 bases and 11 bases, in that order; junction bases with no gene match: 4. CDR3 coding DNA: TGTGCCAGCAGCTCGACAGGGGACGCCATATATTTT. Translated: CASSSTGDAIYF.

The V and J genes are TRBV3-1 (or the pseudogene TRBV3-2) and TRBJ2-5; 12 bases are shared with TRBD2. With 7 bases clipped from V and 9 bases from J, the junction kept 15 bases outside the gene matches. CDR3 length: 16 amino acids. Germline CDR1 reads LGHDT; CDR2 reads YNNKEL (reference sequence). DNA for the CDR3: TGTGCCAGCAACCTAGCGGGGGGGCCTCTGTTGGGGCCCCAGTACTTC. Its translation: CASNLAGGPLLGPQYF.

The chain is built from TRBV29-1 and TRBJ1-2; 8 positions match TRBD1. The V segment lost 5 bases and the J segment 5 bases; nucleotides outside the gene matches: 4. From germline, CDR1 is SQVTM and CDR2 ANQGSEA. The CDR3 has 12 amino acids. This CDR3 is CSVRTGTYGYTF. For the CDR3, the DNA is TGCAGCGTTCGGACAGGGACATATGGCTACACCTTC. Full variable domain (rest looked up from reference TRBV29-1 and TRBJ1-2): SAVISQKPSRDICQRGTSLTIQCQVDSQVTMMFWYRQQPGQSLTLIATANQGSEATYESGFVIDKFPISRPNLTFSTLTVSNMSPEDSSIYLCSVRTGTYGYTFGSGTRLTVV.

The J gene is TRBJ2-3, the V gene TRBV18; 9 bases fit TRBD1. The CDR3 spans 15 residues. Trimming at V came to 2 bases and at J to 5 bases, leaving 5 bases not matched to a gene. Per germline, CDR1 KGHSH and CDR2 LQKENI. CDR3 DNA sequence: TGTGCCAGCTCACCAGTGGACAGGGGAAAAGATACGCAGTATTTT. Encoded protein: CASSPVDRGKDTQYF.